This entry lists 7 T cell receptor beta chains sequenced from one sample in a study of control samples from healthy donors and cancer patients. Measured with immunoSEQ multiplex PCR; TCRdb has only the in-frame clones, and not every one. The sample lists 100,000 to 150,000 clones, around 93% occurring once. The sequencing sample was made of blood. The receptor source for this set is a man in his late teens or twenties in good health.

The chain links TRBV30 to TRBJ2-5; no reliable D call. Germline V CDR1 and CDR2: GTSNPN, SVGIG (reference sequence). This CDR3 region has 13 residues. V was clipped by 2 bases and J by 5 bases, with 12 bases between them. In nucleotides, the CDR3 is TGTGCCTGGAGTTTATTAGTAGTGGAGACCCAGTACTTC. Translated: CAWSLLVVETQYF.

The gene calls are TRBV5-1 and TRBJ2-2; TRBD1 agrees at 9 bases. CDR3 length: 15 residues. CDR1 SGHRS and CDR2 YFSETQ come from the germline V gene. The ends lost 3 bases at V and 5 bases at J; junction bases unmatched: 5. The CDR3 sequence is CASSSQGAWTGELFF. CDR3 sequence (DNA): TGCGCCAGCAGCTCACAGGGGGCATGGACCGGGGAGCTGTTTTTT.

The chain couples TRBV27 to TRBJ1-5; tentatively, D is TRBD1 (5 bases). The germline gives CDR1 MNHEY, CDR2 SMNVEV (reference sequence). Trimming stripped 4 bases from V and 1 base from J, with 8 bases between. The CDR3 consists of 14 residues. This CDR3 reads CASSSRDSNQPQHF. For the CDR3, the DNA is TGTGCCAGCAGTTCCCGGGACAGCAATCAGCCCCAGCATTTT.

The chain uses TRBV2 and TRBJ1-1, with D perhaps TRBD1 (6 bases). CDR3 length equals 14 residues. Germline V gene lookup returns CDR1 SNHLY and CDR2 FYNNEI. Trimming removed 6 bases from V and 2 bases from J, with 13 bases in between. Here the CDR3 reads CASRVQGHNTEAFF. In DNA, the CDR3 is TGTGCCAGCAGAGTTCAGGGACATAACACTGAAGCTTTCTTT.

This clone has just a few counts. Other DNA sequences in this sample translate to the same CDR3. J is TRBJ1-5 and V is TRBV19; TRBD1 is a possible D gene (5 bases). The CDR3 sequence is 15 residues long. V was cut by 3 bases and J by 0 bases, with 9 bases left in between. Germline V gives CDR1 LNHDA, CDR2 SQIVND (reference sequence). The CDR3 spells CASSIGTDSNQPQHF. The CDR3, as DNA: TGTGCCAGTAGTATCGGGACGGATAGCAATCAGCCCCAGCATTTT.

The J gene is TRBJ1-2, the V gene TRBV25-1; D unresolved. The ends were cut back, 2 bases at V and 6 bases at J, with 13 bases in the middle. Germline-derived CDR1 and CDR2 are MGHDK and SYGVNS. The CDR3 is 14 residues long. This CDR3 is CASSEPATGDGYTF. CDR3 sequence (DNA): TGTGCCAGCAGTGAACCAGCCACCGGCGATGGCTACACCTTC.

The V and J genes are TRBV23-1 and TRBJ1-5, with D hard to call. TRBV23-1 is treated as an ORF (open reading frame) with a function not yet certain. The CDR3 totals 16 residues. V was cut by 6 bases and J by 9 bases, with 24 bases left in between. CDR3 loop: CASRVRCLGCFRPQHF. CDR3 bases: TGCGCCAGCAGAGTGCGGTGTTTGGGGTGCTTTCGGCCCCAGCATTTT.